Reported below is one T cell receptor beta chain. Its target is unknown. V was pared by 1 base and J by 1 base, with 7 bases between. CDR3 size: 14 residues. Germline CDR1 SGHAT, CDR2 FQNNGV. These data belong to a study of OX40 agonist ivuxolimab in advanced cancers. Study-wide context: Given to patients was ivuxolimab, an agonistic anti-OX40 (CD134) antibody. Every 2 weeks, patients got intravenous ivuxolimab at one of six dose levels (0.01-10 mg/kg). The study, taken as a whole, reports: Averaging showed that CD8+ T cells had more expanded clones than CD4+ did.

Collection of blood occurred at baseline, at cycle 4 day 1, and at cycle 7 day 1. TCRdb's copy holds only in-frame clones and misses some; the assay was immunoSEQ multiplex PCR. The sample includes under 70,000 clones, approximately 90% seen only once; the top ten take around 2%. This TCR came from an adult with an advanced solid tumor such as melanoma, head and neck, liver or kidney cancer. V usage is TRBV11-2 and J usage is TRBJ1-1; D is perhaps TRBD1 (5 bases). Here the sequenced sample was CD4+ or CD8+ T cells sorted from blood, taken in a trial of the OX40 agonist ivuxolimab. CDR3 residues: CASSLGTPNTEAFF. Here the CDR3 DNA reads TGTGCCAGCAGCTTAGGGACACCGAACACTGAAGCTTTCTTT.